The 5 T cell receptor beta chains below were found in one sample sequenced in a study of T cell responses to AZD1222 COVID-19 vaccine (dated by TCRdb to the early 2020s). The time point tag for this specimen amounts to: baseline before first vaccination. The method behind the library was the immunoSEQ multiplex PCR assay. This is the immuneACCESS table as TCRdb keeps it, with only in-frame sequences that have V and J called. A part of the clones is gone; compared with another copy, unresolved V genes explain less than half, and the rest is unexplained. The sample yields 90,000 to 150,000 clones; approximately 90% were counted once. 4.5% to 5% of the sample comes from the top ten. The source material was peripheral blood, sampled on day 0 of AZD1222 vaccination. Receptors originate from an adult in good health.

This clone is a singleton in its sample. V gene TRBV5-1 combines with J gene TRBJ1-4; 10 bases are a match to TRBD1. With V trimmed by 5 bases and J by 3 bases, 7 bases remained unmatched. The CDR3 extends over 16 amino acids. Germline V gives CDR1 SGHRS, CDR2 YFSETQ. In DNA, the CDR3 is TGCGCCAGCAGGTCCGGGACAGGGGTAGCTAATGAAAAACTGTTTTTT. Its translation is CASRSGTGVANEKLFF.

V is TRBV5-5 and J is TRBJ1-2; D unclear. Per germline, CDR1 SGHKS and CDR2 YYEKEE (reference sequence). V lost 2 bases to trimming and J lost 4 bases, with 9 bases between them. This CDR3 is built from 13 residues. CDR3 DNA sequence: TGTGCCAGCAGCTTACGGCTGGGCTATGGCTACACCTTC. This codes for CASSLRLGYGYTF.

This chain links TRBV10-3 with TRBJ2-1; TRBD2 matches at 12 bases. The CDR3 length is 15 residues. J was trimmed by 9 bases and V by 3 bases; bases with no gene match: 6. Per the germline V gene, CDR1 is ENHRY and CDR2 is SYGVKD. CDR3 sequence: CAISESSGGASEQFF. CDR3 bases: TGTGCCATCAGTGAATCTAGCGGGGGGGCGAGTGAGCAGTTCTTC.

The chain carries TRBV28 and TRBJ1-6, with 7 bases identical to TRBD1. J lost 7 bases, V lost 7 bases, and 7 bases had no gene match. This CDR3 is built from 14 residues. Germline CDR1 MDHEN, CDR2 SYDVKM. Here the CDR3 DNA reads TGTGCCAGCAAGACTGACAGGGAGAATTCACCCCTCCACTTT. Protein product: CASKTDRENSPLHF.

This chain uses TRBV6-5 with TRBJ1-2; 7 bases align to TRBD1. J was trimmed by 6 bases and V by 5 bases; bases with no gene match: 6. This CDR3 has 13 residues. CDR1 and CDR2 (germline): MNHEY, SVGAGI. The CDR3 protein is CASSPQGFNGYTF. The CDR3 DNA reads TGTGCCAGCAGTCCACAGGGGTTCAATGGCTACACCTTC.